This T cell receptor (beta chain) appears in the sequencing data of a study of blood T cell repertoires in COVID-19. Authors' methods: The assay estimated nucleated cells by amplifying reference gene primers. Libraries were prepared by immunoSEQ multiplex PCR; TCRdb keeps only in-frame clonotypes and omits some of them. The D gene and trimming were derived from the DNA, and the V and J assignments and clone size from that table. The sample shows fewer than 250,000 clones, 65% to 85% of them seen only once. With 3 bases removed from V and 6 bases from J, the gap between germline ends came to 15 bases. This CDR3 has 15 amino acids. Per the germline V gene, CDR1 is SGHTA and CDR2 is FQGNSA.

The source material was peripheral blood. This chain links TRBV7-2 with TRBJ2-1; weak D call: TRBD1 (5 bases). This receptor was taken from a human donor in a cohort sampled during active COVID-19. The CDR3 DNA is TGTGCCAGCAGCTTGTCCGCGGATAGGGGCAATGAGCAGTTCTTC. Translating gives CASSLSADRGNEQFF.